These 32 T cell receptor beta chains were all obtained from the same sample, sequenced in a study of blood T cell repertoires in COVID-19. Clones were read by immunoSEQ multiplex PCR, and TCRdb kept only the in-frame ones, dropping some. There are roughly 220,000 clones in the sample; roughly nine tenths occur only once, and roughly 3% lies in the top ten. Sequenced material: PBMCs or T cells enriched from blood (not recorded which). These receptors were obtained from a woman younger than 35 in a cohort exposed to, infected with or recovered from COVID-19 (not recorded which).

The chain uses TRBV7-2 and TRBJ2-1; D might be TRBD1 (6 bases). With 6 bases removed from V and 6 bases from J, the gap between germline ends came to 18 bases. CDR1 and CDR2 from the germline V gene are SGHTA and FQGNSA. This CDR3 has 15 residues. The DNA for the CDR3 is TGTGCCAGCAGAATACAGGGCAGGGTGTTCAATGAGCAGTTCTTC. The encoded protein is CASRIQGRVFNEQFF.

This sequence joins TRBV10-3 and TRBJ1-5; D may be TRBD1 (6 bases). Trimming cost V 0 bases and J 4 bases, with 16 bases left between them. The CDR3 contains 17 residues. Germline V lookup: CDR1 ENHRY, CDR2 SYGVKD. In DNA, the CDR3 is TGTGCCATCAGTGAGTCAGGCGGAGGGGGGGGAAATCAGCCCCAGCATTTT. Amino acid sequence: CAISESGGGGGNQPQHF.

The chain recombines TRBV4-2 with TRBJ2-3; 9 nucleotides align to TRBD2. The germline gives CDR1 LGHNA, CDR2 YNFKEQ. The junction had 9 bases not matched to a gene; V was cut back by 0 bases and J by 2 bases. The CDR3 loop spans 18 amino acids. CDR3 residues: CASSQDGALAGPTDTQYF. In DNA, the CDR3 is TGTGCCAGCAGCCAAGATGGCGCGCTAGCGGGGCCCACAGATACGCAGTATTTT.

The chain uses TRBV7-9 and TRBJ1-1, with D uncertain. Germline V gives CDR1 SEHNR, CDR2 FQNEAQ (reference sequence). V was pared by 6 bases and J by 4 bases, with 12 bases between. This CDR3 has 13 residues. CDR3 DNA sequence: TGTGCCAGCAGTTCTCAGGAGGGCACTGAAGCTTTCTTT. Amino acid sequence: CASSSQEGTEAFF.

The genes are TRBV19 and TRBJ2-7; D perhaps matches TRBD1 (5 bases). In germline, CDR1 is LNHDA, CDR2 SQIVND (reference sequence). Trimming took off 3 bases at V and 4 bases at J, with 10 bases between the two ends. This CDR3 has 13 residues. Written as DNA, the CDR3 is TGTGCCAGTAGTATGGGGCAGCTTTACGAGCAGTACTTC. Translated: CASSMGQLYEQYF. The full variable domain, in which reference TRBV19 and TRBJ2-7 provide the parts outside the CDR3, is DGGITQSPKYLFRKEGQNVTLSCEQNLNHDAMYWYRQDPGQGLRLIYYSQIVNDFQKGDIAEGYSVSREKKESFPLTVTSAQKNPTAFYLCASSMGQLYEQYFGPGTRLTVT.

This chain links TRBV15 with TRBJ2-7, with 7 bases that match TRBD1. Trimming took 8 bases from V and 0 from J; bases not matched to a gene: 4. The CDR3 extends over 13 amino acids. Germline CDR1 is LNHNV and CDR2 is YYDKDF (reference sequence). The CDR3 reads CATRQGFSYEQYF. The CDR3, as DNA: TGTGCCACCCGACAGGGATTCTCCTACGAGCAGTACTTC. The full variable domain, its missing parts supplied by reference TRBV15 and TRBJ2-7, is DAMVIQNPRYQVTQFGKPVTLSCSQTLNHNVMYWYQQKSSQAPKLLFHYYDKDFNNEADTPDNFQSRRPNTSFCFLDIRSPGLGDTAMYLCATRQGFSYEQYFGPGTRLTVT.

CDR3 nucleotides: TGTGCCAGCAGTTCTTGGACTGGGATGAACACTGAAGCTTTCTTT. This translates into CASSSWTGMNTEAFF. This rearrangement joins TRBV27 to TRBJ1-1; no definite D call. Trimming cost V 4 bases and J 0 bases, with 12 bases left between them. The CDR3 has 15 amino acids. Germline V CDR1 and CDR2: MNHEY, SMNVEV (reference sequence).

The J gene is TRBJ1-2, the V gene TRBV24-1, with 7 bases lining up with TRBD1. Trimming took 1 base from V and 4 from J; bases not matched to a gene: 11. The length of the CDR3 is 17 residues. Germline loops: CDR1 KGHDR, CDR2 SFDVKD. Here the CDR3 DNA reads TGTGCCACCAGTGATTTAGCCCGCGGCAGGGGGACCTATGGCTACACCTTC. Its protein is CATSDLARGRGTYGYTF.

This rearrangement joins TRBV25-1 to TRBJ2-5; D not certain. This CDR3 has 14 residues. V gave up 6 bases and J gave up 2 bases, with 13 bases separating them. The V gene's germline CDR1 is MGHDK and CDR2 SYGVNS. CDR3 amino acids: CASSVLFSQETQYF. CDR3 in DNA: TGTGCCAGCAGCGTCCTATTCTCTCAAGAGACCCAGTACTTC.

The chain has TRBV6-5 and TRBJ1-2; 9 bases match TRBD1. Germline values: CDR1 MNHEY, CDR2 SVGAGI. The CDR3 spans 14 residues. V shed 9 bases, J shed 5 bases, and the junction held 10 bases outside the gene matches. CDR3 amino acids: CASNRGRIPYGYTF. The CDR3 DNA follows: TGTGCCAGTAACAGGGGGCGCATCCCGTATGGCTACACCTTC.

This chain connects TRBV15 to TRBJ1-5; the match to TRBD1 covers 9 bases. This CDR3 is built from 13 residues. Germline loops: CDR1 LNHNV, CDR2 YYDKDF (reference sequence). The V gene end was trimmed by 5 bases and the J gene end by 4 bases; junction bases not matched to a gene: 0. The CDR3 DNA sequence: TGTGCCACCAGCGGGACAGGGAATCAGCCCCAGCATTTT. Translating gives CATSGTGNQPQHF.

The chain is built from TRBV7-3 and TRBJ1-1; 9 bases line up with TRBD1. This CDR3 comprises 16 residues. The V and J ends lost 0 bases and 6 bases, in that order; junction bases with no gene match: 8. Germline V lookup: CDR1 SGHTA, CDR2 FQGTGA. CDR3 sequence reads: CASSLTFGTGFAEAFF. CDR3 coding DNA: TGTGCCAGCAGCTTAACGTTTGGGACAGGGTTCGCTGAAGCTTTCTTT.

The V and J genes are TRBV5-4 and TRBJ1-6; TRBD1 matches at 7 bases. Germline loops: CDR1 SGHNT, CDR2 YYREEE (reference sequence). There are 15 residues in the CDR3. V gave up 0 bases and J gave up 6 bases; unmatched junction bases: 3. Here the CDR3 DNA reads TGTGCCAGCAGCTTGGCCGGGACAGCTAATTCACCCCTCCACTTT. Translation: CASSLAGTANSPLHF.

In this sample, this clone turned up once. The V call is TRBV6-5, the J call TRBJ2-5, with TRBD1 matching 9 bases. This CDR3 spans 15 amino acids. Germline lookup yields CDR1 MNHEY and CDR2 SVGAGI. V lost 4 bases, J lost 1 base, and 4 bases stayed unmatched. This chain's CDR3 is CASSSRQGGQETQYF. CDR3 sequence (DNA): TGTGCCAGCAGTTCGCGACAGGGGGGCCAAGAGACCCAGTACTTC.

To note about this clone: This CDR3 is also generated by other DNA sequences in the sample. The chain combines TRBV5-1 with TRBJ2-2; the match to TRBD2 covers 10 bases. The CDR3 has 16 amino acids. V shed 0 bases and J 4 bases; nucleotides not matched to a gene: 3. The germline CDR1 and CDR2 sequences are SGHRS and YFSETQ. The CDR3: CASSLVASGGTGELFF. The DNA of the CDR3 is TGCGCCAGCAGCTTGGTGGCTAGCGGGGGCACCGGGGAGCTGTTTTTT.

The gene calls are TRBV19 and TRBJ2-1; 14 positions match TRBD2. With V trimmed by 5 bases and J by 9 bases, 6 bases remained unmatched. CDR1 is LNHDA and CDR2 is SQIVND in the germline V gene (reference sequence). This CDR3 has 15 residues. The CDR3 bases are TGTGCCAGTAGTTCCGGACTAGCGGGAGGAACTGAGCAGTTCTTC. This encodes CASSSGLAGGTEQFF.

This chain links TRBV11-2 with TRBJ2-5; D might be TRBD1 (6 bases). The CDR3 has 15 amino acids. Germline loops: CDR1 SGHAT, CDR2 FQNNGV. V was trimmed by 5 bases and J by 5 bases, leaving 18 bases between them. CDR3 nucleotides: TGTGCCAGCAGCCTCGGGACACCCTCCTGGGAGACCCAGTACTTC. Encoded protein: CASSLGTPSWETQYF.

V usage is TRBV6-1 and J usage is TRBJ1-2, with 11 positions matching TRBD1. Germline V gives CDR1 MNHNS, CDR2 SASEGT. V lost 2 bases and J lost 8; bases outside the gene matches: 7. There are 15 residues in the CDR3. The CDR3 loop is CASSEMDRGRAGYTF. CDR3 nucleotide sequence: TGTGCCAGCAGTGAAATGGACAGGGGGCGCGCAGGCTACACCTTC.

The chain joins TRBV7-2 to TRBJ1-4; perhaps TRBD1 as D (5 bases). The germline V gene has CDR1 SGHTA and CDR2 FQGNSA. V was trimmed by 5 bases and J by 2 bases, leaving 18 bases between them. The CDR3 runs to 17 residues. The CDR3 protein is CASSLFARGTTNEKLFF. DNA of the CDR3: TGTGCCAGCAGCCTCTTTGCGCGGGGGACCACTAATGAAAAACTGTTTTTT.

The chain combines TRBV28 with TRBJ1-5, with TRBD1 matching 11 bases. V shed 4 bases and J 4 bases; nucleotides not matched to a gene: 3. Per germline, CDR1 MDHEN and CDR2 SYDVKM. The CDR3 spans 15 residues. Here the CDR3 reads CASSSGQGANQPQHF. The CDR3 nucleotides are TGTGCCAGCAGTTCCGGACAGGGGGCAAATCAGCCCCAGCATTTT.

The V gene is TRBV19, the J gene TRBJ1-5; TRBD1 aligns across 7 bases. J lost 6 bases, V lost 6 bases, and 8 bases had no gene match. This CDR3 contains 14 residues. In germline, CDR1 is LNHDA, CDR2 SQIVND (reference sequence). This CDR3 is CASSDNDRVQPQHF. The CDR3 DNA reads as TGTGCCAGTAGCGATAATGACAGGGTTCAGCCCCAGCATTTT. Supplemented by reference TRBV19 and TRBJ1-5, the full variable domain reads DGGITQSPKYLFRKEGQNVTLSCEQNLNHDAMYWYRQDPGQGLRLIYYSQIVNDFQKGDIAEGYSVSREKKESFPLTVTSAQKNPTAFYLCASSDNDRVQPQHFGDGTRLSIL.

This clone was counted once. The rearrangement joins TRBV7-9 to TRBJ2-5; D gene unclear. Between the trimmed V and J ends, which lost 6 bases and 4 bases, there was a span of 6 bases. The CDR3 has 11 amino acids. CDR1 is SEHNR and CDR2 is FQNEAQ in the germline V gene (reference sequence). The CDR3 loop reads CASSTGETQYF. The CDR3 DNA follows: TGTGCCAGCAGTACGGGAGAGACCCAGTACTTC.

This chain joins TRBV18 and TRBJ1-3; D is unclear. There are 15 residues in the CDR3. CDR1 and CDR2 (germline): KGHSH, LQKENI. The ends were cut back, 3 bases at V and 0 bases at J, with 9 bases in the middle. CDR3: CASSPADNSGNTIYF. CDR3 bases: TGTGCCAGCTCACCGGCGGATAACTCTGGAAACACCATATATTTT.

This clone was observed once. The V call is TRBV27, the J call TRBJ2-7; tentative D call: TRBD1 (6 bases). Germline V CDR1 and CDR2: MNHEY, SMNVEV (reference sequence). The germline V and J ends were trimmed by 1 base and 3 bases, with 13 bases remaining between them. The length of the CDR3 is 15 residues. CDR3: CASSLFTGQDYEQYF. Here the CDR3 DNA reads TGTGCCAGCAGTTTATTTACAGGGCAGGACTACGAGCAGTACTTC.

This chain uses TRBV12-5 with TRBJ2-2; no reliable D call. The V and J ends lost 0 bases and 6 bases respectively, with 8 bases between them. This CDR3 contains 14 residues. The germline CDR1 and CDR2 sequences are LGHNT and FRNRAP. Here the CDR3 DNA reads TGTGCTAGTGGTTTGGTACGGTGGTCCGGGGAGCTGTTTTTT. This translates into CASGLVRWSGELFF.

This clone was seen once. The gene calls are TRBV11-2 and TRBJ1-5, with D possibly being TRBD1 (5 bases). V lost 5 bases and J 4 bases, leaving 12 bases between the germline ends. The CDR3 totals 14 residues. Germline V CDR1 and CDR2: SGHAT, FQNNGV. The CDR3 DNA sequence: TGTGCCAGCAGCCAGGGTTTCGGGAATCAGCCCCAGCATTTT. Translated, it gives CASSQGFGNQPQHF.

The chain uses TRBV30 and TRBJ2-2; 7 nucleotides align to TRBD1. CDR1 GTSNPN and CDR2 SVGIG come from the germline V gene (reference sequence). The CDR3 length is 15 residues. The J segment lost 5 bases and the V segment lost 1 base, leaving 7 bases of the junction unmatched. This CDR3 reads CAWSDGTAGTGELFF. CDR3 bases: TGTGCCTGGAGTGACGGGACAGCAGGGACCGGGGAGCTGTTTTTT.

This rearrangement joins TRBV28 to TRBJ1-1, with unresolved D. The CDR3 length is 14 residues. CDR1 and CDR2 from the germline V gene are MDHEN and SYDVKM. The V end was cut by 5 bases, the J end by 1 base, with 11 bases between. This CDR3 is CASSMAHRNTEAFF. CDR3 DNA: TGTGCCAGCAGTATGGCACACAGGAACACTGAAGCTTTCTTT.

The DNA of the CDR3 is TGTGCCAGCAGCCCCCTTGGGGCAGGGATAGGCTCCTACGAGCAGTACTTC. It translates to CASSPLGAGIGSYEQYF. The V gene is TRBV7-8, the J gene TRBJ2-7, with D perhaps TRBD1 (5 bases). The CDR3 has 17 residues. Trimming cost V 5 bases and J 0 bases, with 20 bases left between them. Germline V CDR1 and CDR2: SGHVS, FQNEAQ.

V is TRBV29-1 and J is TRBJ1-1, with TRBD1 identical over 7 bases. The V gene end was trimmed by 3 bases and the J gene end by 3 bases; junction bases not matched to a gene: 13. In germline, CDR1 is SQVTM, CDR2 ANQGSEA. The CDR3 loop spans 16 amino acids. CDR3 sequence (DNA): TGCAGCGTTGATTTTTGGGACAGCTGGGGAGACACTGAAGCTTTCTTT. This encodes CSVDFWDSWGDTEAFF.

V is TRBV6-4 and J is TRBJ2-1; TRBD2 is a possible D gene (6 bases). V lost 3 bases, J lost 3 bases, and 12 bases lay in between. The CDR3 is 15 residues long. The germline V gene encodes CDR1 MRHNA and CDR2 SNTAGT. CDR3 nucleotide sequence: TGTGCCAGCAGTGATAGCGGAGGGAACTACAATGAGCAGTTCTTC. It translates to CASSDSGGNYNEQFF.

The chain employs TRBV28 and TRBJ2-7, with 7 positions matching TRBD2. This CDR3 has 14 amino acids. Per the germline V gene, CDR1 is MDHEN and CDR2 is SYDVKM. V was pared by 7 bases and J by 7 bases, with 13 bases of the junction left unmatched. The CDR3 region is CASKSGAGPFEQYF. The CDR3 DNA reads TGTGCCAGCAAATCCGGAGCGGGACCCTTTGAGCAGTACTTC.